A selection of T cell receptor beta chains follows, all from one sample in a study of shared clonotypes between healthy human individuals. Data came from immunoSEQ multiplex PCR; TCRdb stores just in-frame clones and leaves some out. The table lists approximately 2.5 million clones, around nine tenths of them singletons, with over 0.12% in the top ten. The source material was naive CD4+ T cells sorted from blood. Receptor source: a man aged 18-30 years in good health. Each CDR3 is given with its conserved first and last residue. A D gene is named only where the DNA matches it firmly. The size entry is marked missing in some rows and otherwise reads once, few, many or a size class.

TRBD1	.	TRBV29-1	TRBJ2-1	TGCAGCGTTGAAGCCAGGGGGAGCTACAATGAGCAGTTCTTC	CSVEARGSYNEQFF
.	once	TRBV5-6	TRBJ1-5	TGTGCCAGCAGCTTGGGGCGTTTCAGGGCGGCAGGGTTAGAGCCCCAGCATTTT	CASSLGRFRAAGLEPQHF
.	.	TRBV6-6	TRBJ2-5	TGTGCCAGCAGTTACACGGGCGAACGCCTTTTATTGACCCAGTACTTC	CASSYTGERLLLTQYF
.	.	TRBV10-2	TRBJ1-1	TGCGCCAGCAGGGGTTCAGGGTACACTGAAGCTTTCTTT	CASRGSGYTEAFF
.	once	TRBV10-3	TRBJ1-4	TGTGCCATCAGTGAGAGGATAAGTGAAAAACTGTTTTTT	CAISERISEKLFF
.	.	TRBV25-1	TRBJ1-4	TGTGCCAGCAGTGAGCGCAAGGATGACGAAAAACTGTTTTTT	CASSERKDDEKLFF
.	.	TRBV6-6	TRBJ1-5	TGTGCCAGCAGTTACAGGGCAGGTCCCAATCAGCCCCAGCATTTT	CASSYRAGPNQPQHF
TRBD2	once	TRBV6-5	TRBJ2-3	TGTGCCAGCAGTTCTCTTAGCGGGAGGGAGACAGATACGCAGTATTTT	CASSSLSGRETDTQYF
.	.	TRBV6-1	TRBJ2-3	TGTGCCAGCAGTGAACGGTGGAGCACAGATACGCAGTATTTT	CASSERWSTDTQYF
.	.	TRBV27	TRBJ1-1	TGTGCCAGCAGGCGTGGACAGTTGAACACTGAAGCTTTCTTT	CASRRGQLNTEAFF
.	.	TRBV20-1	TRBJ2-7	TGCAGTGCGTTTGATAGCGAGCAGTACTTC	CSAFDSEQYF
.	.	TRBV18	TRBJ1-1	TGTGCCAGCTCACCACCGGGGAGACCAATATTGAACACTGAAGCTTTCTTT	CASSPPGRPILNTEAFF
.	.	TRBV18	TRBJ1-1	TGTGCCAGCTCACCACCGAGTGTGGGCACTGAAGCTTTCTTT	CASSPPSVGTEAFF
TRBD1	.	TRBV5-5	TRBJ2-3	TGTGCCAGCAGCGTGCACCCGTCGGACAGGGTAAAAGATACGCAGTATTTT	CASSVHPSDRVKDTQYF
.	.	TRBV7-2	TRBJ1-1	TGTGCCAGCAGCCTGGGGGTCGGAGCTTTCTTT	CASSLGVGAFF
TRBD2	.	TRBV7-2	TRBJ2-3	TGTGCCAGCAGCCCGCTAGCGGGACGTAGCACAGATACGCAGTATTTT	CASSPLAGRSTDTQYF
.	.	TRBV19	TRBJ1-4	TGTGCCAGTAGTATTCACAGGGACAAGAATGAAAAACTGTTTTTT	CASSIHRDKNEKLFF
.	.	TRBV18	TRBJ2-6	TGTGCCAGCTCACCGCCATTAGTTTCCGGGGCCAACGTCCTGACTTTC	CASSPPLVSGANVLTF
TRBD1	.	TRBV5-1	TRBJ2-2	TGCGCCAGCAGCTTGGTTGCAGGGGGAGCAGGCGGGGAGCTGTTTTTT	CASSLVAGGAGGELFF
TRBD2	.	TRBV27	TRBJ2-7	TGTGCCAGCAGCAAAAGGCTAGCGGGGTCTAATCTTGTCTACGAGCAGTACTTC	CASSKRLAGSNLVYEQYF
.	.	TRBV5-1	TRBJ1-6	TGCGCCAGCAGCTTCGGGCAGTCTAATTCACCCCTCCACTTT	CASSFGQSNSPLHF
TRBD1	.	TRBV30	TRBJ1-6	TGTGCCTGGAGTGTAAGACAGGGGGCGTCCTATAATTCACCCCTCCACTTT	CAWSVRQGASYNSPLHF
.	once	TRBV5-1	TRBJ2-7	TGCGCCAGCAGCTTGGGGAGGGAAAGAGGCGAGCAGTACTTC	CASSLGRERGEQYF
.	.	TRBV5-1	TRBJ1-1	TGCGCCAGCAGCTTGGGAGAGGGTGGGACTGAAGCTTTCTTT	CASSLGEGGTEAFF
TRBD1	.	TRBV27	TRBJ2-7	TGTGCCAGCAGTTCCGGACAGGGCAACTACGAGCAGTACTTC	CASSSGQGNYEQYF
.	.	TRBV2	TRBJ2-2	TGTGCCAGTCAGGGAGAGACGAACACCGGGGAGCTGTTTTTT	CASQGETNTGELFF
.	.	TRBV6-1	TRBJ2-5	TGTGCCAGCAGACGTCTACAAGAGACCCAGTACTTC	CASRRLQETQYF
.	.	TRBV2	TRBJ2-7	TGTGCCAGCGTCACAGACTCCTACGAGCAGTACTTC	CASVTDSYEQYF
.	.	TRBV30	TRBJ1-2	TGTGCCTGGAGTGTACCAGGGAGTGGCTACACCTTC	CAWSVPGSGYTF
.	.	TRBV11-3	TRBJ2-1	TGTGCCAGCAGCTTCTCGGGGAATGAGCAGTTCTTC	CASSFSGNEQFF
.	.	TRBV5-6	TRBJ1-1	TGTGCCAGCAGCTTACGAGGGGGGAACACTGAAGCTTTCTTT	CASSLRGGNTEAFF
.	.	TRBV6-5	TRBJ2-7	TGTGCCAGCAGTTATTCGACAGGCCCCTACGAGCAGTACTTC	CASSYSTGPYEQYF
TRBD2	.	TRBV7-2	TRBJ2-1	TGTGCCAGCAGCTTAGGCCGGGGGGGGTACAATGAGCAGTTCTTC	CASSLGRGGYNEQFF